This passage covers 23 T cell receptor beta chains from one sample sequenced in a study of beta chain features in type 1 diabetes. Every bit of the isolated RNA underwent reverse transcription, so sequencing read expressed TCRB transcripts. The method was immunoSEQ multiplex PCR; TCRdb's version includes in-frame clones alone and lacks a portion of them. Seen here are a few hundred thousand clones, approximately 14% observed once, and the top ten hold 0.035% to 0.045%. Sequences were obtained from naive CD4+ T cells from blood. Receptors were obtained from a man aged 30 to 45 in good health.

The CDR3 nucleotides read TGTGCCAGCAGCTTGTCCAGGGACGAGACCCAGTACTTC. It is translated as CASSLSRDETQYF. This rearrangement joins TRBV7-2 to TRBJ2-5; D may match TRBD1 or TRBD2 (5 bases each). Germline CDR1 reads SGHTA; CDR2 reads FQGNSA. The CDR3 is made up of 13 amino acids. The V end was cut by 3 bases, the J end by 5 bases, with 10 bases between.

This clone occurred a few times. This chain connects TRBV29-1 to TRBJ2-1, with D perhaps assigned TRBD1 or TRBD2 (5 bases each). Germline V gives CDR1 SQVTM, CDR2 ANQGSEA. The germline V and J ends were trimmed by 4 bases and 5 bases, with 15 bases remaining between them. The length of the CDR3 is 14 residues. For the CDR3, the DNA is TGCAGCGTTGTGGGGACCCCGAGGGACAATGAGCAGTTCTTC. Translated: CSVVGTPRDNEQFF.

This clone was counted a few times. This chain joins TRBV4-1 and TRBJ2-5, with a possible D match to TRBD1 (6 bases). Germline CDR1 reads MGHRA; CDR2 reads YSYEKL. The CDR3 is 15 amino acids. V was trimmed by 3 bases and J by 7 bases, leaving 18 bases between them. CDR3 loop: CASSQRRDTPMTQYF. Here the CDR3 DNA reads TGCGCCAGCAGCCAGCGACGGGACACACCTATGACCCAGTACTTC.

This clone was counted a few times. The chain links TRBV5-1 to TRBJ2-7; 8 bases fit TRBD1. J was trimmed by 3 bases and V by 1 base; bases with no gene match: 3. CDR3 size: 14 residues. CDR1 and CDR2 (germline): SGHRS, YFSETQ. Written as DNA, the CDR3 is TGCGCCAGCAGCTTGAGCACAGGGGGCTACGAGCAGTACGTC. Its translation is CASSLSTGGYEQYV.

This clone was seen a few times. The chain links TRBV6-6 to TRBJ2-5, with 8 bases aligning to TRBD1. The CDR3 is 13 residues long. CDR1 is MNHNY and CDR2 is SVGAGI in the germline V gene (reference sequence). V was pared by 8 bases and J by 1 base, with 3 bases of the junction left unmatched. The CDR3 nucleotides are TGTGCCAGCCGAGACAGGGGCCAAGAGACCCAGTACTTC. Protein product: CASRDRGQETQYF.

The J gene is TRBJ2-1, the V gene TRBV7-9; tentatively, D is TRBD1 or TRBD2 (5 bases each). Trimming cost V 6 bases and J 5 bases, with 17 bases left between them. The CDR3 has 15 amino acids. Germline lookup yields CDR1 SEHNR and CDR2 FQNEAQ (reference sequence). This chain's CDR3 is CASRLSRDRNNEQFF. CDR3 nucleotides: TGTGCCAGCAGACTTTCACGGGACCGAAACAATGAGCAGTTCTTC.

The sample holds a few counts of this clone. The chain carries TRBV20-1 and TRBJ1-1, with D hard to call. Germline CDR1 and CDR2: DFQATT and SNEGSKA (reference sequence). The CDR3 is 11 residues long. Trimming took 6 bases from V and 4 from J, leaving 9 bases between them. The CDR3 spells CSAARTTEAFF. The DNA of the CDR3 is TGCAGTGCCGCTCGTACCACTGAAGCTTTCTTT.

This clone was observed a handful of times. The V call is TRBV2, the J call TRBJ1-6; tentatively, D is TRBD1 (5 bases). The CDR3 contains 14 residues. Trimming took off 4 bases at V and 7 bases at J, with 11 bases between the two ends. CDR1 and CDR2 from the germline V gene are SNHLY and FYNNEI. The CDR3 sequence is CASSVSGRNSPLHF. CDR3 nucleotides: TGTGCCAGCAGTGTGTCGGGGCGGAATTCACCCCTCCACTTT. Together with reference TRBV2 and TRBJ1-6, the CDR3 gives the full variable domain: EPEVTQTPSHQVTQMGQEVILRCVPISNHLYFYWYRQILGQKVEFLVSFYNNEISEKSEIFDDQFSVERPDGSNFTLKIRSTKLEDSAMYFCASSVSGRNSPLHFGNGTRLTVT.

This clone was picked up a small number of times. V is TRBV11-2 and J is TRBJ2-7; D may be TRBD2 (6 bases). Germline CDR1 is SGHAT and CDR2 is FQNNGV. Trimming removed 4 bases from V and 3 bases from J, with 13 bases in between. This CDR3 has 14 residues. This CDR3 is CASSSWTINYEQYF. CDR3 DNA: TGTGCCAGCAGCTCCTGGACTATCAACTACGAGCAGTACTTC. Full variable domain (remainder filled in from reference TRBV11-2 and TRBJ2-7): EAGVAQSPRYKIIEKRQSVAFWCNPISGHATLYWYQQILGQGPKLLIQFQNNGVVDDSQLPKDRFSAERLKGVDSTLKIQPAKLEDSAVYLCASSSWTINYEQYFGPGTRLTVT.

The chain has TRBV6-1 and TRBJ1-2; no definite D call. V lost 3 bases and J lost 8, with 10 bases in between. Germline V gene lookup returns CDR1 MNHNS and CDR2 SASEGT. The CDR3 loop spans 12 amino acids. In DNA, the CDR3 is TGTGCCAGCAGTGACATAGGAGCGGGCTACACCTTC. Encoded protein: CASSDIGAGYTF.

J is TRBJ2-3 and V is TRBV7-8, with 12 bases identical to TRBD2. Unmatched junction bases numbered 8, after V lost 5 bases and J lost 2 bases. Germline V gene lookup returns CDR1 SGHVS and CDR2 FQNEAQ. The CDR3 is 17 residues long. The CDR3 sequence is CASSPGLAGIPTDTQYF. CDR3 sequence (DNA): TGTGCCAGCAGCCCTGGACTAGCGGGGATTCCCACAGATACGCAGTATTTT.

This clone has a handful of counts. The V gene is TRBV28, the J gene TRBJ1-2; D remains ambiguous. CDR3 length: 12 amino acids. Germline V gene sequence: CDR1 MDHEN, CDR2 SYDVKM. Trimming shortened V by 6 bases and J by 3 bases, and 8 bases separated the two germline ends. CDR3 nucleotide sequence: TGTGCCAGCAGCCCCACATACTATGGCTACACCTTC. Its protein product is CASSPTYYGYTF.

This clone has more than one count but fewer than ten. This sequence joins TRBV7-9 and TRBJ2-7; TRBD1 matches at 7 bases. Germline trimming cut 5 bases from V and 2 bases from J; bases unmatched to any gene: 3. The length of the CDR3 is 13 residues. Germline-derived CDR1 and CDR2 are SEHNR and FQNEAQ (reference sequence). The CDR3 protein is CASSGQGAYEQYF. Here the CDR3 DNA reads TGTGCCAGCAGCGGCCAGGGGGCCTACGAGCAGTACTTC.

CDR3 region: CASSGFLSYNEQFF. The CDR3 nucleotides are TGTGCCAGCAGTGGGTTCCTCTCCTACAATGAGCAGTTCTTC. The V call is TRBV2, the J call TRBJ2-1, with D unclear. Germline CDR1 is SNHLY and CDR2 is FYNNEI. Trimming cost V 4 bases and J 0 bases, with 7 bases left between them. This CDR3 is 14 amino acids long.

The CDR3 DNA sequence: TGTGCCAGCTCACCTTCGACAGGCCTTGAGCAGTTCTTC. Translating it yields CASSPSTGLEQFF. This chain joins TRBV18 and TRBJ2-1; maybe TRBD1 (6 bases). The CDR3 totals 13 residues. Trimming took 3 bases from V and 9 from J, leaving 12 bases between them. Germline V gene sequence: CDR1 KGHSH, CDR2 LQKENI.

This clone was observed a handful of times. CDR3 in amino acids: CASSVAGGQHTEAFF. DNA for the CDR3: TGTGCCAGCAGCGTAGCGGGTGGACAGCACACTGAAGCTTTCTTT. V and J are TRBV9 and TRBJ1-1; tentatively, D is TRBD1 (6 bases). CDR1 is SGDLS, CDR2 YYNGEE, per germline. The ends were cut back, 0 bases at V and 3 bases at J, with 12 bases in the middle. This CDR3 is built from 15 residues.

The V call is TRBV7-9, the J call TRBJ2-5; TRBD1 agrees at 7 bases. J lost 3 bases, V lost 5 bases, and 15 bases had no gene match. The germline CDR1 and CDR2 sequences are SEHNR and FQNEAQ (reference sequence). CDR3 length: 17 residues. The CDR3 sequence: CASSPYRPRQGKETQYF. The CDR3 nucleotides are TGTGCCAGCAGCCCCTATCGGCCCCGACAGGGAAAAGAGACCCAGTACTTC.

The rearrangement links TRBV20-1 to TRBJ2-7, with no clear D. The V and J ends lost 4 bases and 5 bases respectively, with 6 bases between them. CDR3 length equals 10 residues. CDR1 and CDR2 (germline): DFQATT, SNEGSKA (reference sequence). CDR3 sequence: CSAKHHEQYF. The CDR3 coding sequence is TGCAGTGCTAAACACCACGAGCAGTACTTC.

The chain employs TRBV9 and TRBJ2-3, with 7 positions matching TRBD2. V gave up 3 bases and J gave up 11 bases; unmatched junction bases: 15. Germline V CDR1 and CDR2: SGDLS, YYNGEE. The CDR3 sequence is 15 residues long. CDR3 amino acids: CASSATSVGERGQYF. CDR3 DNA sequence: TGTGCCAGCAGCGCCACTAGCGTTGGGGAACGCGGGCAGTATTTT.

The rearrangement links TRBV5-6 to TRBJ2-3, with 7 bases fitting TRBD2. V trimming: 4 bases; J trimming: 11 bases; junction bases outside the gene matches: 10. Germline loops: CDR1 SGHDT, CDR2 YYEEEE. This CDR3 has 13 residues. The CDR3 loop reads CASSMNLREVQYF. CDR3 nucleotides: TGTGCCAGCAGCATGAACCTTCGGGAGGTGCAGTATTTT.

This clone has just a few counts. J is TRBJ2-1 and V is TRBV6-5; D unresolved. CDR3 length: 15 amino acids. V lost 0 bases and J lost 13, with 19 bases in between. The germline CDR1 and CDR2 sequences are MNHEY and SVGAGI. CDR3 DNA sequence: TGTGCCAGCAGTTACTCGAGAGTTCTAGTCCCCGTCCAGTTCTTC. This codes for CASSYSRVLVPVQFF.

This clone was seen a few times. The V gene is TRBV4-3, the J gene TRBJ1-2; possibly TRBD1 for D (6 bases). V was clipped by 4 bases and J by 0 bases, with 9 bases between them. The CDR3 runs 14 residues. Germline CDR1 is LGHNA and CDR2 is YSLEER. DNA for the CDR3: TGCGCCAGCAGCCGCGGACAGACTAACTATGGCTACACCTTC. Amino acids: CASSRGQTNYGYTF.

This clone was counted ten times or more. The rearrangement links TRBV30 to TRBJ2-1; TRBD2 matches 8 bases. Germline V gives CDR1 GTSNPN, CDR2 SVGIG (reference sequence). This CDR3 region has 11 residues. The V segment lost 5 bases and the J segment 13 bases; nucleotides outside the gene matches: 7. CDR3 sequence reads: CAWASGWSQFF. CDR3 in DNA: TGTGCCTGGGCTAGCGGGTGGTCCCAGTTCTTC.